This TCR beta chain was sequenced for a study of blood T cell repertoires in COVID-19 (dated by TCRdb to the early 2020s). Looking at the study overall: The collaborator samples originated in the United States, Italy and Spain and spanned the acute and convalescent phases of COVID-19. The material from the prospective study consisted of cDNA or gDNA derived from T cells, B-cell-depleted T cells, or PBMCs. Deeply sampled blood TCRbeta repertoires from subjects exposed to, actively infected with, or recovered from COVID-19 were included in the dataset. A freely available public database, intended as a resource for researchers studying the immune response to SARS-CoV-2, is where the repertoires were released. The samples were drawn from the first 160 participants of the ongoing ImmuneRACE study and from 1,254 subjects provided by 6 global collaborators. Nearly every sample came with metadata listing a de-identified subject ID, COVID-19 status, age in years and sex. HLA class I and class II types, where available, came from metadata supplied by the sample provider rather than from assay-based typing. What the study reported, not specific to this receptor: Clinical and demographic metadata were provided uncurated, with the amount varying by source and participant.

Collaborating institutions collected whole blood in K2EDTA tubes following their own protocols. For TCRbeta analysis, collaborator samples were shipped as frozen whole blood, as isolated PBMCs, or as DNA extracted from either sample type. TCRbeta CDR3 regions were amplified from genomic DNA by means of the immunoSEQ Assay, a bias-controlled multiplex PCR. Per the authors' processing: Within the assay, amplification of reference gene primers was used to estimate how many nucleated cells each sample contained. Sequence reads were collapsed and filtered to measure the absolute abundance of every unique TCRbeta CDR3 rearrangement. For each sample, productive Simpson clonality was calculated by taking the square root of Simpson's diversity index across productive rearrangements. TCRdb retrieved this table from immuneACCESS and kept in-frame rearrangements only. Not all clones are present; in checked studies, unresolved V genes account for under half, and no reason is known for the remainder. That table furnishes V, J and clone size, whereas the DNA furnished D and trimming. This sample holds 150,000 to 180,000 clones; 76% were observed only once. The top ten clonotypes cover 3.5% to 4.5% of the sample.

The cysteine opens and the phenylalanine closes a CDR3 of 14 amino acids. Only the CDR3 DNA is retained, 42 bases long and in frame from the first base. The junction carries 14 bases between V and J, which are trimmed by 6 bases and 3 bases respectively. CDR1 and CDR2 are read off the germline V gene as SGHRS and YFSETQ. Worth noting for this clone: Its recognized antigen is unknown. The record has no base qualities; no much larger clone is one base away.

This clonotype was obtained from an elderly woman with acute or convalescent COVID-19. The chain uses TRBV5-1 and TRBJ2-3, and perhaps TRBD2 as D gene, on 7 matching bases. Sequencing was carried out using peripheral blood. At the DNA level, the sequence is TGCGCCAGCACCGTGAGGGGGGGAACAGATACGCAGTATTTT. The translation is CASTVRGGTDTQYF.